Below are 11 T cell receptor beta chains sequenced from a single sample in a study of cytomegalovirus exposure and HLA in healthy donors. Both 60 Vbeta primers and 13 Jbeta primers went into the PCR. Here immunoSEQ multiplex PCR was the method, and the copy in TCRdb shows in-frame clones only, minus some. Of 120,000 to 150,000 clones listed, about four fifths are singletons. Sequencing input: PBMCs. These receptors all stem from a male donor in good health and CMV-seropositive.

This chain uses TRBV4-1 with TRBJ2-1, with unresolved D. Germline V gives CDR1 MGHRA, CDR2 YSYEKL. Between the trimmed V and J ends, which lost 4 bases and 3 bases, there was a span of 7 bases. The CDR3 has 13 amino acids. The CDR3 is CASSRSNYNEQFF. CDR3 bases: TGCGCCAGCAGCCGTTCTAACTACAATGAGCAGTTCTTC.

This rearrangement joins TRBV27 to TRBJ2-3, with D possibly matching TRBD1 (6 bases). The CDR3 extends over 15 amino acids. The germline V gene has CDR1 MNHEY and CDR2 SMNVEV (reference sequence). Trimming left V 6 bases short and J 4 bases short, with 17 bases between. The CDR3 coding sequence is TGTGCCAGCAGCCTTTTGGGTGGGGGCTCAGATACGCAGTATTTT. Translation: CASSLLGGGSDTQYF.

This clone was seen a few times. CDR3 region: CASSYGTGITGELFF. CDR3 coding DNA: TGCGCCAGCAGCTACGGGACAGGGATCACCGGGGAGCTGTTTTTT. The V and J genes are TRBV5-1 and TRBJ2-2; 9 bases match TRBD1. J gave up 4 bases and V 3 bases, and 4 bases lay outside the gene matches. The CDR3 spans 15 residues. Per germline, CDR1 SGHRS and CDR2 YFSETQ.

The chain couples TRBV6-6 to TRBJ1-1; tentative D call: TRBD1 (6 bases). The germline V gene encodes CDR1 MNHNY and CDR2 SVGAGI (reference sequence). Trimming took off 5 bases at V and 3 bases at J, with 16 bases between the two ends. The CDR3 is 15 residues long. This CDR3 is CASSGQTLGDTEAFF. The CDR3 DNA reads TGTGCCAGCAGTGGACAGACCCTTGGGGACACTGAAGCTTTCTTT.

The DNA of the CDR3 is TGTGCCAGCATTAACAGGGGATACGAGCGGGCCTCTGGAAACACCATATATTTT. It specifies CASINRGYERASGNTIYF. The rearrangement joins TRBV13 to TRBJ1-3, with 7 positions matching TRBD1. This CDR3 is 18 amino acids long. The ends lost 7 bases at V and 0 bases at J; junction bases unmatched: 15. Germline V lookup: CDR1 PRHDT, CDR2 FYEKMQ (reference sequence).

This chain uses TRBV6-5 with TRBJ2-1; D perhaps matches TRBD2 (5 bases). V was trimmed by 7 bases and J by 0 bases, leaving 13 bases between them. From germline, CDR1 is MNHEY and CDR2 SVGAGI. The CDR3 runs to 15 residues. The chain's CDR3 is CASTLSGSSYNEQFF. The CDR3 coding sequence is TGTGCCAGCACCCTAAGCGGCAGCTCCTACAATGAGCAGTTCTTC.

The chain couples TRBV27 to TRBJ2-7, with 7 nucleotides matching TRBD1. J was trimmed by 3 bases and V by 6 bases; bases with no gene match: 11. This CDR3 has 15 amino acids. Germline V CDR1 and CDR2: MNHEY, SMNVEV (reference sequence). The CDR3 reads CASSPTGTEVYEQYF. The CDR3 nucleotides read TGTGCCAGCAGCCCGACCGGGACAGAGGTCTACGAGCAGTACTTC.

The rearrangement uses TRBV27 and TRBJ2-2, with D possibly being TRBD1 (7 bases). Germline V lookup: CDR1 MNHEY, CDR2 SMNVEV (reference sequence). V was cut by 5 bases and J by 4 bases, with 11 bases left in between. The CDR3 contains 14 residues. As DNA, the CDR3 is TGTGCCAGCAGTGCCCAGGGGGGCACCGGGGAGCTGTTTTTT. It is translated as CASSAQGGTGELFF.

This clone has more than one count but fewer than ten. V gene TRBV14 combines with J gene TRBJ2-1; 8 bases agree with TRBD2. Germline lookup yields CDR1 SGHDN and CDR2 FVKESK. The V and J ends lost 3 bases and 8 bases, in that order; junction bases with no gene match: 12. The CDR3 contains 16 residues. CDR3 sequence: CASSHPVREGHDEQFF. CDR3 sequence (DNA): TGTGCCAGCAGCCATCCCGTCCGGGAGGGCCACGATGAGCAGTTCTTC.

CDR3 sequence (DNA): TGTGCCAGCAGTTTGCCTAGCGGTGCCACCGGGGAGCTGTTTTTT. Protein product: CASSLPSGATGELFF. The V gene is TRBV28, the J gene TRBJ2-2, with 7 bases matching TRBD2. This CDR3 has 15 residues. The V segment lost 3 bases and the J segment 4 bases; nucleotides outside the gene matches: 5. Germline V CDR1 and CDR2: MDHEN, SYDVKM.

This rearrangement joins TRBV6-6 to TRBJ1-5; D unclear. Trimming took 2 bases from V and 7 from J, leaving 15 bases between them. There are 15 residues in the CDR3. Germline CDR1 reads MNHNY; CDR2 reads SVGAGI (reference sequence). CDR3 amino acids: CASSYTAPSGQPQHF. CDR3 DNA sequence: TGTGCCAGCAGTTACACTGCCCCGTCGGGGCAGCCCCAGCATTTT.